This TCR beta chain was recorded in a study of blood T cells in healthy people across ages. Overall study context: For every two T cells, template switching captured about one barcoded beta molecule.

Every participating donor contributed about 10 milliliters of peripheral blood through a draw. Germline CDR1 is DFQATT and CDR2 is SNEGSKA (reference sequence). This CDR3 comprises 13 residues. V lost 7 bases, J lost 0 bases, and 5 bases stayed unmatched. A sample-barcoded 5' primer and a J-beta primer mix were used in a second PCR of roughly 7 to 11 cycles. TCRdb reprocessed the 5' RACE reads via MiXCR and lists one record per CDR3 protein. The profile shows 450,000 to 600,000 distinct CDR3 sequences, over 25% of them singletons. The table lists this clonotype with a count of one. The same data also went into a second study, on T cells of mothers and their children. That source notes: Each child gave about 3 million TCR beta CDR3 reads (each mother, over 9 million). A slight, non-significant increase in overlap was found for related mother-child pairs relative to unrelated pairs.

The chain joins TRBV20-1 to TRBJ2-7; 8 positions match TRBD2. Sequencing input: blood. This clonotype was obtained from a boy between 2 and 10 years old in good health. DNA of the CDR3: TGCAGTGGATCGGGAGGGGCCTCCTACGAGCAGTACTTC. Encoded protein: CSGSGGASYEQYF.